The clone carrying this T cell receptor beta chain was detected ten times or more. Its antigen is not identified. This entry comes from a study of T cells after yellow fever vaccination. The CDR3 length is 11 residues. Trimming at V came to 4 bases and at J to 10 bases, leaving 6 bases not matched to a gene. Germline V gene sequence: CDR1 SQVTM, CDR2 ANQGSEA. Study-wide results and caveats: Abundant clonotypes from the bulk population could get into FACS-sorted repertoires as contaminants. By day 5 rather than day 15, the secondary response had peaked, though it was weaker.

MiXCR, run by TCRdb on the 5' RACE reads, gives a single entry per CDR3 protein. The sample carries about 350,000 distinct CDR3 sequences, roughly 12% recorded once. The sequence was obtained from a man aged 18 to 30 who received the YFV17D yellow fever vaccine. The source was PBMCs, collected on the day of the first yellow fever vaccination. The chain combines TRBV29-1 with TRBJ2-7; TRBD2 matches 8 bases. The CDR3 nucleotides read TGCAGCGTTGCGTTTGCGGGGGGCCAGTACTTC. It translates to CSVAFAGGQYF.